This T cell receptor beta chain was sequenced for a study of OX40 agonist ivuxolimab in advanced cancers. Study in general: The dose-escalation cohort had hepatocellular carcinoma, melanoma, renal cell or head and neck cancer.

Germline assignment: CDR1 SGDLS and CDR2 YYNGEE. The ends were cut back, 6 bases at V and 2 bases at J, with 10 bases in the middle. The CDR3 has 13 residues. The assay was immunoSEQ multiplex PCR, and TCRdb's table has in-frame clones only and misses some. The sample lists about 54,000 clones; roughly 91% were seen once. The sequence came from an adult with an advanced solid tumor such as melanoma, head and neck, liver or kidney cancer. J is TRBJ2-3 and V is TRBV9; D possibly uses TRBD1 or TRBD2 (5 bases each). Sequenced material: CD4+ or CD8+ T cells sorted from blood, taken in a trial of the OX40 agonist ivuxolimab. The CDR3 sequence: CASTNGATDTQYF. The CDR3 nucleotides read TGTGCCAGCACCAACGGGGCCACAGATACGCAGTATTTT.